The rows below give T cell receptor beta chains drawn from one sample of a study of CD4 T cells in relation to SARS-CoV-2 and coronaviruses. Their target antigens are unknown. Sequencing used immunoSEQ multiplex PCR; TCRdb keeps in-frame clones, though not all of them. Of around 41,000 clones listed, under 90% are singletons. The sample consisted of naive CD4+ T cells from PBMCs, cultured in vitro. The receptors were sampled from an adult with COVID-19. Each CDR3 is given with its conserved first and last residue. D genes are given only for firm matches. Clone size, where shown, is once, few, many, or a class for clones that have expanded.

cdr3_length	d_call	clone_size	v_call	j_call	cdr3_nt	cdr3_aa
15	TRBD2	-	TRBV23-1	TRBJ2-7	TGCGCCAGGGCTACCAGGACTAGCACGTCCTACGAGCAGTACTTC	CARATRTSTSYEQYF
13	-	-	TRBV25-1	TRBJ2-3	TGTGCCAGCAGTTTCGGGGCCACAGATACGCAGTATTTT	CASSFGATDTQYF
13	-	once	TRBV7-9	TRBJ2-1	TGTGCCAGCAGCTCCGCTTGGGGCAATGAGCAGTTCTTC	CASSSAWGNEQFF
16	TRBD2	-	TRBV18	TRBJ2-3	TGTGCCAGCTCATTTCGACTAGCGGAGACCACAGATACGCAGTATTTT	CASSFRLAETTDTQYF
18	-	-	TRBV7-2	TRBJ2-7	TGTGCCAGCAGCTTAGTGCCCCTGACAGTTACTACAACCTACGAGCAGTACTTC	CASSLVPLTVTTTYEQYF
13	-	-	TRBV6-5	TRBJ1-4	TGTGCCAGCAAGAGGGGGGTCGGGGAAAAACTGTTTTTT	CASKRGVGEKLFF
11	-	-	TRBV29-1	TRBJ1-1	TGCAGCGTTGTGATGAACACTGAAGCTTTCTTT	CSVVMNTEAFF
14	TRBD1	-	TRBV29-1	TRBJ1-5	TGCAGCGTTTCAGGGACAGGCGTGAATCAGCCCCAGCATTTT	CSVSGTGVNQPQHF
17	-	-	TRBV3-1/TRBV3-2	TRBJ1-6	TGTGCCAGCAGCCAACGGCCGTTAGGGGGAGGTGATTCACCCCTCCACTTT	CASSQRPLGGGDSPLHF
14	-	-	TRBV7-2	TRBJ1-4	TGTGCCAGCAGCGTACAGGGAGGGGGGGAAAAACTGTTTTTT	CASSVQGGGEKLFF
18	TRBD2	-	TRBV15	TRBJ2-5	TGTGCCACCAGCAGAGGATCGCTAGCGGGAGGGTACCAAGAGACCCAGTACTTC	CATSRGSLAGGYQETQYF